Listed below are T cell receptor beta chains from one sample, sequenced in a study of CD8 T cells in Susac syndrome. TCRdb passed the immunoSEQ multiplex PCR reads through MiXCR, listing each CDR3 protein once. The repertoire holds almost 450,000 distinct CDR3 sequences, with approximately 85% as singletons. The sample was CD8+ T cells from PBMCs. These receptors were collected from a human donor with multiple sclerosis. Each CDR3 is given with its conserved first and last residue. The listing skips clone size in some rows; elsewhere it reads once, few, many or a size class.

.,TRBJ2-7,TRBV27,CASSINWGYEQYF
once,TRBJ2-5,TRBV5-8,CASSPLGRLQETQYF
once,TRBJ2-5,TRBV6-5,CASSYSTPKETQYF
.,TRBJ2-1,TRBV5-1,CASSWLAGGSYNEQFF
few,TRBJ1-1,TRBV19,CASSRTEAFF
.,TRBJ2-7,TRBV4-1,CASSQVKAGGTVSYEQYF
.,TRBJ1-1,TRBV20-1,CSASRRGSDTEAFF
.,TRBJ2-1,TRBV12-3/TRBV12-4,CASSFSDPYYNEQFF
.,TRBJ2-7,TRBV20-1,CSARPSDRGNEQYF
few,TRBJ2-7,TRBV3-1,CASSLGVGEQYF
.,TRBJ2-7,TRBV6-1,CASSTGDGSYEQYF
.,TRBJ1-4,TRBV23-1,CAKRTEASLFF
.,TRBJ2-1,TRBV24-1,CATSASGSRVEQFF
.,TRBJ2-2,TRBV5-4,CASSLRGDAGELFF
.,TRBJ2-3,TRBV28,CASTRRGLSTDTQYF
.,TRBJ2-7,TRBV30,CAWRDSSYEQYF
.,TRBJ1-2,TRBV7-9,CAIPWSHSNYGYTF
.,TRBJ1-1,TRBV6-1,CASSEGTGGSNTEAFF
.,TRBJ1-1,TRBV19,CASSIDGGNTEAFF
.,TRBJ1-5,TRBV4-1,CASSQEGGGDNQPQHF
.,TRBJ1-2,TRBV4-1,CASSPNDEGADGYTF
.,TRBJ1-1,TRBV27,CASSSLLGVEAFF
.,TRBJ2-1,TRBV20-1,CSVDGNEQFF
.,TRBJ2-7,TRBV20-1,CSALGLGETYEQYF
.,TRBJ2-1,TRBV19,CASRDDPYNEQFF